A selection of T cell receptor beta chains follows, all from one sample in a study of cytomegalovirus exposure and HLA in healthy donors. Measured with immunoSEQ multiplex PCR; TCRdb has only the in-frame clones, and not every one. The sample gives 150,000 to 200,000 clones, just over 75% of which show up once; about 1% is in the top ten. The sample taken for sequencing was PBMCs. The receptors were sampled from a woman in her 40s in good health and CMV-seronegative. Each CDR3 is given with its conserved first and last residue. The order of the fields is V gene, clone size, J gene, D gene, CDR3 DNA, CDR3 protein. A D gene is named only where the DNA matches it firmly. Clone size is shown for a subset of rows, as once, few, many or a class of expanded clone.

TRBV30	NA	TRBJ2-3	NA	TGTGCCTGGAGTGTCGACAGAATTTTCACAGATACGCAGTATTTT	CAWSVDRIFTDTQYF
TRBV6-4	NA	TRBJ2-3	TRBD2	TGTGCCAGCAGTCGGACTAGCGGGAGAGAAGATACGCAGTATTTT	CASSRTSGREDTQYF
TRBV2	NA	TRBJ2-7	NA	TGTGCCAGCAGGGGGGGGCCCTCCGGGGAGCAGTACTTC	CASRGGPSGEQYF
TRBV30	once	TRBJ1-5	TRBD1	TGTGCCTGGAGTGCTGCTCCGGGACAGGATGGACAGCCCCAGCATTTT	CAWSAAPGQDGQPQHF
TRBV18	NA	TRBJ2-7	TRBD1	TGTGCCAGCTCACCGGGGACAGCGCAGCAACAGTACTTC	CASSPGTAQQQYF
TRBV9	NA	TRBJ2-3	TRBD1	TGTGCCAGCAGCGTAATGGACAGGGAGACAGATACGCAGTATTTT	CASSVMDRETDTQYF
TRBV23-1	NA	TRBJ1-1	NA	TGCGCCAGCCATTCGAGGCAGGGAATCCCTGAAGCTTTCTTT	CASHSRQGIPEAFF
TRBV7-8	NA	TRBJ1-6	NA	TGTGCCAGCAGCTTAACCAGGGCAAATTCACCCCTCCACTTT	CASSLTRANSPLHF
TRBV9	once	TRBJ2-3	TRBD2	TGTGCCAGCAGCGGCAAGCGGGATGGCACAGATACGCAGTATTTT	CASSGKRDGTDTQYF
TRBV5-1	NA	TRBJ1-2	TRBD1	TGCGCCAGCAGCTTGGTGGGACAGGGGTATGGCTACACCTTC	CASSLVGQGYGYTF
TRBV5-1	NA	TRBJ2-7	TRBD2	TGCGCCAGCAGCTTGCCTGGGACTAGCGGGAGAGGCGAGCAGTACTTC	CASSLPGTSGRGEQYF
TRBV5-6	NA	TRBJ2-1	TRBD2	TGTGCCAGCAGCTTCACTAGCGGGAGTTACAATGAGCAGTTCTTC	CASSFTSGSYNEQFF
TRBV5-1	NA	TRBJ2-3	TRBD2	TGCGCCAGCAGCTTGGGGGAGGGTACCACAGATACGCAGTATTTT	CASSLGEGTTDTQYF
TRBV2	NA	TRBJ1-2	NA	TGTGCCAGCAGTGAAGCAAATAGGGGTAACTATGGCTACACCTTC	CASSEANRGNYGYTF
TRBV28	NA	TRBJ2-1	TRBD2	TGTGCCAGCAGTTACCGGGAGGACGCGGATGAGCAGTTCTTC	CASSYREDADEQFF
TRBV27	NA	TRBJ2-3	NA	TGTGCCAGCAGTCCCGACCAGGCAGCTGAGTTCGCAGATACGCAGTATTTT	CASSPDQAAEFADTQYF
TRBV6-5	NA	TRBJ1-1	TRBD1	TGTGCCAGCAGTTGGGACAGGGACACTGAAGCTTTCTTT	CASSWDRDTEAFF
TRBV5-1	NA	TRBJ1-2	TRBD1	TGCGCCAGCCGGAGTTCAGGGGGCGACGGCTACACCTTC	CASRSSGGDGYTF
TRBV28	NA	TRBJ2-5	TRBD2	TGTGCCAGCAGACCAGGGACTAGCGGCCAAGAGACCCAGTACTTC	CASRPGTSGQETQYF
TRBV10-3	NA	TRBJ1-1	NA	TGTGCCATAACCCCAGACAGATTTTCTAATATGGCTTTCTTT	CAITPDRFSNMAFF